The subject of this entry is one T cell receptor (beta chain). The sample comes from a study of blood T cell repertoires in COVID-19. Study context: Sites in the United States, Italy and Spain provided acute and convalescent COVID-19 samples. From T cells, B-cell-depleted T cells, or PBMCs came the material, which was cDNA or gDNA.

Authors' methods: The assay estimated nucleated cells by amplifying reference gene primers. Measured with immunoSEQ multiplex PCR; TCRdb has only the in-frame clones, and not every one. That table furnishes V, J and clone size, whereas the DNA furnished D and trimming. The sample shows fewer than 250,000 clones, approximately 91% of them seen only once. The junction had 5 bases not matched to a gene; V was cut back by 2 bases and J by 1 base. In germline, CDR1 is SGHRS, CDR2 YFSETQ. The CDR3 covers 16 residues. This chain links TRBV5-1 with TRBJ2-5; 10 positions match TRBD2. Sequencing was carried out using peripheral blood. The TCR was taken from a man under 40 with acute or convalescent COVID-19. The CDR3 DNA reads as TGCGCCAGCAGCTTACTGGCTAGCGGGGGCCAAGAGACCCAGTACTTC. It is translated as CASSLLASGGQETQYF.